The clone carrying this T cell receptor (beta chain) was recorded only once. Antigen specificity is unknown. Method: immunoSEQ multiplex PCR; TCRdb's copy keeps in-frame clones and lacks some. The data hold 45,000 to 55,000 clones, with around 80% observed a single time. The time point here: week 35, safety follow-up. The investigators gave 300 ug of mutant IDH1 20-mer peptide in each vaccine dose, together with topical imiquimod. In weeks 1, 3, 5, 7, 11, 15, 19 and 23, patients were vaccinated. This entry is derived from a study of a mutant IDH1 vaccine in newly diagnosed glioma. Overall study: Vaccine administration was initiated 4-6 weeks following radiotherapy alone, or with temozolomide cycles. Most patients had received both radiotherapy and temozolomide, the prior options being radiotherapy, temozolomide, or both. Findings of the study overall: Immune responses arising from the vaccine appeared in approximately 93% of patients.

This CDR3 has 15 residues. The germline V gene has CDR1 MNHEY and CDR2 SVGAGI. Trimming removed 0 bases at V and 2 bases at J, with 11 bases between. The rearrangement joins TRBV6-5 to TRBJ2-7; weak D call: TRBD2 (5 bases). The TCR originated in a man aged 40-50 years with glioma. Sequenced here: PBMCs, sampled from a glioma patient whose treatment included an IDH1 peptide vaccine. The CDR3 loop reads CASSYSSGSPYEQYF. The DNA of the CDR3 is TGTGCCAGCAGTTACTCATCGGGGTCCCCCTACGAGCAGTACTTC.